This TCR beta chain was identified during a study of identical twins. Findings and limits, study-wide: Insertions were reduced in abundant cord blood beta clonotypes but not in memory repertoires.

TCRdb used MiXCR to reprocess the 5' RACE reads, holding one entry per CDR3 protein. Of 690,000 or so distinct CDR3 sequences in the sample, 8.5% to 9% are singletons; the top ten hold 0.85% to 1%. Only healthy Caucasians were enrolled as donors. Germline values: CDR1 SNHLY, CDR2 FYNNEI. The CDR3 loop spans 15 amino acids. Trimming took 2 bases from V and 2 from J, leaving 12 bases between them. This clonotype was seen only a few times. No antigen is known for it. In addition, the sample was reused for a study of yellow fever vaccine responses in identical twins.

Input material: PBMCs. The TCR comes from a woman aged 18-35 years in good health. The J gene is TRBJ1-2, the V gene TRBV2; the D is unclear. The CDR3 sequence: CASSEQQLVNYGYTF. CDR3 nucleotides: TGTGCCAGCAGTGAACAACAGTTGGTGAACTATGGCTACACCTTC.